This TCR beta chain was found in a study of graft-versus-host responses after intestinal transplantation. Findings of the study overall: GvH clonotypes were identified within recipient marrow, with a subset emerging first in ileum or blood. Some patients had graft-donor T cell macrochimerism. In their allografts, the ratios of graft-versus-host to host-versus-graft T cell clones were high.

Per the germline V gene, CDR1 is MNHEY and CDR2 is SVGAGI. Unmatched junction bases numbered 2, after V lost 6 bases and J lost 1 base. The CDR3 totals 13 residues. Clones were read by immunoSEQ multiplex PCR, and TCRdb kept only the in-frame ones, dropping some. The table shows tens of thousands of clones, with roughly 87% occurring only once. Turning to this clone: Its specificity is not known.

Graft-derived tissue was subjected to processing to liberate intraepithelial and lamina propria lymphocytes. V usage is TRBV6-5 and J usage is TRBJ2-5; TRBD2 aligns across 7 bases. The clonotype originates from a human patient who received an intestinal transplant, so some T cells may come from the graft donor. The material was ileum tissue, obtained more than 200 days after intestinal transplant. CDR3 sequence: CASSPGGQETQYF. The DNA of the CDR3 is TGTGCCAGCAGCCCGGGGGGCCAAGAGACCCAGTACTTC.